This T cell receptor (beta chain) derives from a study of cytomegalovirus exposure and HLA in healthy donors. Findings of the study overall: The study had only CMV serostatus as immune exposure information.

PCR was performed using 60 Vbeta and 13 Jbeta primers. Using immunoSEQ multiplex PCR, the repertoire was profiled, and TCRdb retains in-frame clones only, with some absent. The sample yields some 140,000 clones, over 70% seen once. Of note for this clone: Its antigen is undetermined.

Germline CDR1 and CDR2: MNHNS and SASEGT. The CDR3 has 15 residues. J was trimmed by 4 bases and V by 6 bases; bases with no gene match: 11. The V call is TRBV6-1, the J call TRBJ1-2; 7 nucleotides align to TRBD1. The TCR originated in a man younger than 35 in good health and CMV-seronegative. Input material: PBMCs. DNA of the CDR3: TGTGCCAGCAGGAGGATCCGGGACAGTTTCTATGGCTACACCTTC. It specifies CASRRIRDSFYGYTF.